The clone carrying this T cell receptor (beta chain) came up many times. Trimming removed 2 bases at V and 2 bases at J, with 11 bases between. Germline V gene data show CDR1 as SGHRS and CDR2 as YFSETQ. The CDR3 contains 15 residues. This sample is drawn from a study of T cells in Graves' hyperthyroidism and ophthalmopathy. The CDR3 regions of TCR beta were amplified from RNA transcripts. First-round RT-PCR targeting the TCR CDR3 was performed with the HTBI primer set. In TCRdb, the multiplex PCR reads were re-called with MiXCR into one record per CDR3 protein. The sample has approximately 330,000 distinct CDR3 sequences, roughly 15% seen once; the top ten hold approximately 35%.

The genes are TRBV5-1 and TRBJ2-1; no reliable D call. The receptor was isolated from a woman in her thirties or forties with Graves' ophthalmopathy. The sample consisted of blood. The CDR3, as DNA: TGCGCCAGCAGCTTCGGTCCAGGTCCCTACAATGAGCAGTTCTTC. Protein: CASSFGPGPYNEQFF.